This is a list of T cell receptor beta chains from one sample in a study of PD-1 blockade in mismatch repair-deficient tumors. Profiled with immunoSEQ multiplex PCR; TCRdb holds only in-frame clones, not every one. There are under 25,000 clones in the sample; 80% to 90% occur only once, and approximately 17% lies in the top ten. The sample was peripheral blood, taken 2 weeks after starting pembrolizumab. The receptors derive from an adult with mismatch repair-deficient cancer. The CDR3 runs from the conserved cysteine through the conserved F or W. The D gene is left open where the match is weak. Clone size appears in some rows only: once, few, many, or a class for an expanded clone.

J	D	V	size	DNA	CDR3
TRBJ2-1	TRBD1	TRBV13	.	TGTGCCAGCAGCGTCGGGACAGGACACTACAATGAGCAGTTCTTC	CASSVGTGHYNEQFF
TRBJ2-1	TRBD1	TRBV11-2	.	TGTGCCAGCAGCTCCCGACTACCGACAGGGGGCGCGTACAATGAGCAGTTCTTC	CASSSRLPTGGAYNEQFF
TRBJ2-5	TRBD2	TRBV5-4	.	TGTGCCAGCAGCCGGACGGGGGGAGAGGGGGAGACCCAGTACTTC	CASSRTGGEGETQYF
TRBJ1-4	.	TRBV4-1	.	TGCGCCAGCAGCCAAGTCCCCCCCGCAGGGGTGAATGAAAAACTGTTTTTT	CASSQVPPAGVNEKLFF
TRBJ1-1	.	TRBV5-8	.	TGTGCCAGCAGCTTGTGGCCAGCAGGGACCAAGAGTGGCGCTTTCTTT	CASSLWPAGTKSGAFF
TRBJ2-5	TRBD1	TRBV28	.	TGTGCCAGTACGAGACAGGGCCAAGAGACCCAGTACTTC	CASTRQGQETQYF
TRBJ2-3	.	TRBV15	.	TGTGCCACCAGCAGAGGGAGGGCCGCAGATACGCAGTATTTT	CATSRGRAADTQYF
TRBJ2-7	.	TRBV7-3	few	TGTGCCAGCAGCCTCCGCCCGAGGGACGAGCAGTACTTC	CASSLRPRDEQYF
TRBJ2-1	.	TRBV6-1	.	TGTGCCAGCAGTAAGCAGCAGTTCTTC	CASSKQQFF
TRBJ1-4	.	TRBV2	.	TGTGCCAGCACCCCTGTGGGGGGGACTAATGAAAAACTGTTTTTT	CASTPVGGTNEKLFF
TRBJ1-4	TRBD1	TRBV7-6	.	TGTGCCAGCAGCTTAAGGACAGGGAGTACTGAAAAACTGTTTTTT	CASSLRTGSTEKLFF
TRBJ2-7	TRBD2	TRBV6-6	.	TGTGCCAGCAGTTACTCAAAGGGAGGGCTTGACGAGCAGTACTTC	CASSYSKGGLDEQYF